The sequence of this T cell receptor beta chain was determined in a study of cytomegalovirus exposure and HLA in healthy donors. About the study: Among roughly 180 million T cells, an earlier analysis found 95 million to 140 million unique TCR beta sequences.

Primers for the PCR totalled 60 Vbeta and 13 Jbeta. Using immunoSEQ multiplex PCR, the repertoire was profiled, and TCRdb retains in-frame clones only, with some absent. The data contain more than 150,000 clones, 65% to 85% of them singletons. Regarding this clone: Its antigen is not known.

Whole-study findings and limits: Earlier analysis looked at TCR beta V segments, and most were productive about 87% or about 30% of the time. Prediction of most subjects' HLA-A and HLA-B alleles by TCR beta sequences was reportedly accurate.

The CDR3 runs to 11 residues. Per the germline V gene, CDR1 is MDHEN and CDR2 is SYDVKM. V was shortened by 8 bases and J by 6 bases, with 8 bases between the two germline ends. The specimen was PBMCs. The source of this sequence is a woman aged 40 to 49 in good health and CMV-seropositive. The gene calls are TRBV28 and TRBJ2-1; D remains unclear. In DNA, the CDR3 is TGTGCCAGCGTCCGACTCAATGAGCAGTTCTTC. Amino acids: CASVRLNEQFF.